This is a list of T cell receptor beta chains from one sample in a study of CD8 T cells in Susac syndrome. TCRdb re-derived calls from the immunoSEQ multiplex PCR reads in MiXCR, one entry per CDR3 protein. The table records around 120,000 distinct CDR3 sequences, around 94% of them present only once. The specimen was CD4+ T cells from PBMCs. All receptors derive from a human donor with multiple sclerosis. Each CDR3 is given with its conserved first and last residue. A D gene is named only where the DNA matches it firmly. For some rows the clone size is stated as once, few or many, or as a class when expanded; others skip it.

d_call: TRBD1
clone_size: -
v_call: TRBV27
j_call: TRBJ2-7
cdr3_nt: TGTGCCAGCAGTTTATTTGGGACCCGGGACAGTACCTACGAGCAGTACTTC
cdr3_aa: CASSLFGTRDSTYEQYF

d_call: -
clone_size: -
v_call: TRBV12-3/TRBV12-4
j_call: TRBJ1-1
cdr3_nt: TGTGCCAGCAGTCTTGGGACGGGCATGAACACTGAAGCTTTCTTT
cdr3_aa: CASSLGTGMNTEAFF

d_call: -
clone_size: -
v_call: TRBV24-1
j_call: TRBJ2-1
cdr3_nt: TGTGCCACCAGTGATGAAGGGGACAATGAGCAGTTCTTC
cdr3_aa: CATSDEGDNEQFF

d_call: TRBD1
clone_size: -
v_call: TRBV12-3/TRBV12-4
j_call: TRBJ2-2
cdr3_nt: TGTGCCAGCAGTTTCCAGGGGGCCGGGGAGCTGTTTTTT
cdr3_aa: CASSFQGAGELFF

d_call: -
clone_size: -
v_call: TRBV7-2
j_call: TRBJ1-1
cdr3_nt: TGTGCCAGCAGCTCCCAAGAGAACACTGAAGCTTTCTTT
cdr3_aa: CASSSQENTEAFF

d_call: -
clone_size: few
v_call: TRBV6-5
j_call: TRBJ1-1
cdr3_nt: TGTGCCAGCAGTTACGGGCCTAGGAACACTGAAGCTTTCTTT
cdr3_aa: CASSYGPRNTEAFF

d_call: TRBD1
clone_size: -
v_call: TRBV13
j_call: TRBJ2-7
cdr3_nt: TGTGCCAGCAGCTTAGCACAGGGGGCGGATGAGCAGTACTTC
cdr3_aa: CASSLAQGADEQYF

d_call: TRBD2
clone_size: -
v_call: TRBV4-1
j_call: TRBJ2-1
cdr3_nt: TGCGCCAGCAGCCCCTACCCCTCCGGGAGGGCCAATGAGCAGTTCTTC
cdr3_aa: CASSPYPSGRANEQFF

d_call: -
clone_size: -
v_call: TRBV25-1
j_call: TRBJ1-1
cdr3_nt: TGTGCCAGCAGTCACGTCGCCGGGCACACTGAAGCTTTCTTT
cdr3_aa: CASSHVAGHTEAFF

d_call: -
clone_size: -
v_call: TRBV12-3/TRBV12-4
j_call: TRBJ2-2
cdr3_nt: TGTGCCAGCAGCTCCCGGGGCGGGGCCTCGACCGGGGAGCTGTTTTTT
cdr3_aa: CASSSRGGASTGELFF

d_call: -
clone_size: -
v_call: TRBV3-1
j_call: TRBJ2-3
cdr3_nt: TGTGCCAGCACCTTCTCTACCGTCCTTACGCAGTATTTT
cdr3_aa: CASTFSTVLTQYF

d_call: -
clone_size: -
v_call: TRBV12-3/TRBV12-4
j_call: TRBJ1-1
cdr3_nt: TGTGCCAGCAGTTTTTTTAGAGTTGAAGCTTTCTTT
cdr3_aa: CASSFFRVEAFF

d_call: TRBD1
clone_size: -
v_call: TRBV23-1
j_call: TRBJ2-7
cdr3_nt: TGCGCCAGCAGTCAATCGTTAACGGGACAGGGGGGGTACGAGCAGTACTTC
cdr3_aa: CASSQSLTGQGGYEQYF

d_call: TRBD1
clone_size: -
v_call: TRBV7-2
j_call: TRBJ1-2
cdr3_nt: TGTGCCAGCAGCCGTTACGGACAGGAGTACTATGGCTACACCTTC
cdr3_aa: CASSRYGQEYYGYTF

d_call: TRBD1
clone_size: -
v_call: TRBV7-3
j_call: TRBJ2-1
cdr3_nt: TGTGCCAGCAGCTTAGGACAGGCCTACAATGAGCAGTTCTTC
cdr3_aa: CASSLGQAYNEQFF

d_call: -
clone_size: once
v_call: TRBV10-3
j_call: TRBJ2-2
cdr3_nt: TGTGCCATCAGTGAGGCAAACACCGGGGAGCTGTTTTTT
cdr3_aa: CAISEANTGELFF

d_call: -
clone_size: few
v_call: TRBV3-1
j_call: TRBJ2-6
cdr3_nt: TGTGCCAGCAGGGAAAAGAACACTGGGGCCAACGTCCTGACTTTC
cdr3_aa: CASREKNTGANVLTF

d_call: TRBD1
clone_size: -
v_call: TRBV7-9
j_call: TRBJ1-2
cdr3_nt: TGTGCCAGCAGCCGTGGACAGGGGGGCTATGGCTACACCTTC
cdr3_aa: CASSRGQGGYGYTF

d_call: -
clone_size: -
v_call: TRBV19
j_call: TRBJ2-7
cdr3_nt: TGTGCCAGTAGTAGAGTAGGGGGATCCTACGAGCAGTACTTC
cdr3_aa: CASSRVGGSYEQYF

d_call: TRBD2
clone_size: -
v_call: TRBV12-5
j_call: TRBJ2-5
cdr3_nt: TGTGCTAGTTGTACTAGCGTACTTTCAGAGACCCAGTACTTC
cdr3_aa: CASCTSVLSETQYF

d_call: TRBD2
clone_size: -
v_call: TRBV5-6
j_call: TRBJ2-1
cdr3_nt: TGTGCCAGCAGCTTGACTAGCGGTTTTTACAATGAGCAGTTCTTC
cdr3_aa: CASSLTSGFYNEQFF

d_call: -
clone_size: -
v_call: TRBV5-1
j_call: TRBJ1-2
cdr3_nt: TGCGCCAGCAGCTTGGCAGGCAGGGGAAGTGGCTACACCTTC
cdr3_aa: CASSLAGRGSGYTF

d_call: -
clone_size: -
v_call: TRBV10-3
j_call: TRBJ2-7
cdr3_nt: TGTGCCATCAGTAAGGACACCTACGAGCAGTACTTC
cdr3_aa: CAISKDTYEQYF

d_call: -
clone_size: -
v_call: TRBV7-2
j_call: TRBJ1-5
cdr3_nt: TGTGCCAGCAGCCTCCAAAGAGATCAGCCCCAGCATTTT
cdr3_aa: CASSLQRDQPQHF

d_call: TRBD2
clone_size: -
v_call: TRBV5-1
j_call: TRBJ2-3
cdr3_nt: TGCGCCAGCAGCGGGGGACTAGCGGGCAGTAGCACAGATACGCAGTATTTT
cdr3_aa: CASSGGLAGSSTDTQYF

d_call: TRBD2
clone_size: few
v_call: TRBV12-3/TRBV12-4
j_call: TRBJ2-7
cdr3_nt: TGTGCCAGCAGGCCCGGGACTAGCGGAGCGCTACACGAGCAGTACTTC
cdr3_aa: CASRPGTSGALHEQYF

d_call: -
clone_size: -
v_call: TRBV20-1
j_call: TRBJ1-1
cdr3_nt: TGCAGTGCTGGATGGAACACTGAAGCTTTCTTT
cdr3_aa: CSAGWNTEAFF

d_call: -
clone_size: -
v_call: TRBV7-2
j_call: TRBJ1-2
cdr3_nt: TGTGCCAGCAGCTCGAATGTTTATGGCGGCTACACCTTC
cdr3_aa: CASSSNVYGGYTF

d_call: -
clone_size: -
v_call: TRBV25-1
j_call: TRBJ2-2
cdr3_nt: TGTGCCAGCTCCGGACTATCCGGGGAGCTGTTTTTT
cdr3_aa: CASSGLSGELFF

d_call: -
clone_size: once
v_call: TRBV11-2
j_call: TRBJ2-5
cdr3_nt: TGTGCCAGCAGCCCATACCCAGGACAGAAGGAGACCCAGTACTTC
cdr3_aa: CASSPYPGQKETQYF

d_call: -
clone_size: -
v_call: TRBV12-3/TRBV12-4
j_call: TRBJ1-5
cdr3_nt: TGTGCCAGCAGTTCCGGGCTAGATAACATACGCAATCAGCCCCAGCATTTT
cdr3_aa: CASSSGLDNIRNQPQHF

d_call: -
clone_size: once
v_call: TRBV13
j_call: TRBJ2-7
cdr3_nt: TGTGCCAGCAGCCCACAGGGCCCGACCTACGAGCAGTACTTC
cdr3_aa: CASSPQGPTYEQYF

d_call: -
clone_size: -
v_call: TRBV19
j_call: TRBJ2-5
cdr3_nt: TGTGCCAGTAGTATCCCGGGAGCCCAGTACTTC
cdr3_aa: CASSIPGAQYF

d_call: -
clone_size: -
v_call: TRBV30
j_call: TRBJ2-1
cdr3_nt: TGTGCCTGGAGTGTAACGGGAGTTAGATACAATGAGCAGTTCTTC
cdr3_aa: CAWSVTGVRYNEQFF

d_call: TRBD1
clone_size: -
v_call: TRBV6-1
j_call: TRBJ2-1
cdr3_nt: TGTGCCAGCAGAAAGTTCGGACAGGGGGCGATCCATGAGCAGTTCTTC
cdr3_aa: CASRKFGQGAIHEQFF

d_call: -
clone_size: -
v_call: TRBV4-1
j_call: TRBJ2-1
cdr3_nt: TGCGCCAGCAGCCAATCCCACGCCGGACCCTACAATGAGCAGTTCTTC
cdr3_aa: CASSQSHAGPYNEQFF

d_call: TRBD2
clone_size: -
v_call: TRBV3-1
j_call: TRBJ2-1
cdr3_nt: TGTGCCAGCAGCCACCTCCCTACCGGGAGGAATGACAATGAGCAGTTCTTC
cdr3_aa: CASSHLPTGRNDNEQFF

d_call: -
clone_size: -
v_call: TRBV20-1
j_call: TRBJ2-7
cdr3_nt: TGCAGTGCTAGTAAGCCTAGTTTTGAGCAGTACTTC
cdr3_aa: CSASKPSFEQYF

d_call: -
clone_size: -
v_call: TRBV30
j_call: TRBJ1-2
cdr3_nt: TGTGCCTGGAGTGTCCTACAGGGAAAATGGAGGCCGGATGGCTACACCTTC
cdr3_aa: CAWSVLQGKWRPDGYTF

d_call: TRBD2
clone_size: -
v_call: TRBV15
j_call: TRBJ2-3
cdr3_nt: TGTGCCACCAGACATAGCGGGGTGATAGATACGCAGTATTTT
cdr3_aa: CATRHSGVIDTQYF

d_call: TRBD1
clone_size: few
v_call: TRBV2
j_call: TRBJ2-7
cdr3_nt: TGTGCCAGCAGCCGGGACAGGGGTTCGTTACAGTACTTC
cdr3_aa: CASSRDRGSLQYF

d_call: -
clone_size: -
v_call: TRBV7-9
j_call: TRBJ2-5
cdr3_nt: TGTGCCAGCAGCAACGGAGCCTTCTTGGGGACCCAGTACTTC
cdr3_aa: CASSNGAFLGTQYF

d_call: -
clone_size: -
v_call: TRBV5-4
j_call: TRBJ1-1
cdr3_nt: TGTGCCAGCAGCTCCGACGGCGGTGAAGCTTTCTTT
cdr3_aa: CASSSDGGEAFF

d_call: TRBD1
clone_size: -
v_call: TRBV19
j_call: TRBJ2-2
cdr3_nt: TGTGCCAGTACACAGGTCCGGACAGGGAATGTGGCCGGGGAGCTGTTTTTT
cdr3_aa: CASTQVRTGNVAGELFF

d_call: TRBD1
clone_size: -
v_call: TRBV30
j_call: TRBJ1-2
cdr3_nt: TGTGCCTGGAGTCCCCGGGACAGGGGGACTTACTATGGCTACACCTTC
cdr3_aa: CAWSPRDRGTYYGYTF

d_call: TRBD1
clone_size: -
v_call: TRBV20-1
j_call: TRBJ1-5
cdr3_nt: TGCAGTGCTACCAGGACAGGGAGGATGCGCAATCAGCCCCAGCATTTT
cdr3_aa: CSATRTGRMRNQPQHF

d_call: -
clone_size: -
v_call: TRBV5-1
j_call: TRBJ2-1
cdr3_nt: TGCGCCAGCAGCCCGGGGTGGGACGCTAAGTTCTTC
cdr3_aa: CASSPGWDAKFF

d_call: -
clone_size: -
v_call: TRBV27
j_call: TRBJ2-7
cdr3_nt: TGTGCCAGCAGTCTCTCATACTCCTACGAGCAGTACTTC
cdr3_aa: CASSLSYSYEQYF

d_call: -
clone_size: once
v_call: TRBV7-2
j_call: TRBJ2-2
cdr3_nt: TGTGCCAGCAGCTTAGAACTAGCCGCCGGGGAGCTGTTTTTT
cdr3_aa: CASSLELAAGELFF

d_call: TRBD2
clone_size: -
v_call: TRBV5-1
j_call: TRBJ2-7
cdr3_nt: TGCGCCAGCAGCCCGACTAGCGGGAGGCTTCTATCCTACGAGCAGTACTTC
cdr3_aa: CASSPTSGRLLSYEQYF

d_call: -
clone_size: -
v_call: TRBV27
j_call: TRBJ2-3
cdr3_nt: TGTGCCAGCAGTTTAAACTGGGCCACAGATACGCAGTATTTT
cdr3_aa: CASSLNWATDTQYF

d_call: -
clone_size: -
v_call: TRBV15
j_call: TRBJ1-1
cdr3_nt: TGTGCCACCAGCAATCCCAACATGAACACTGAAGCTTTCTTT
cdr3_aa: CATSNPNMNTEAFF

d_call: TRBD2
clone_size: once
v_call: TRBV5-1
j_call: TRBJ2-1
cdr3_nt: TGCGCCAGCAGCTTGGTCCTAGCGGGAGGGGGCGATGAGCAGTTCTTC
cdr3_aa: CASSLVLAGGGDEQFF

d_call: -
clone_size: -
v_call: TRBV7-2
j_call: TRBJ1-2
cdr3_nt: TGTGCCAGCAGCTTACAGTTAGGCAGGGAGAACTATGGCTACACCTTC
cdr3_aa: CASSLQLGRENYGYTF

d_call: -
clone_size: -
v_call: TRBV15
j_call: TRBJ1-1
cdr3_nt: TGTGCCACCAGCAGAGGCAGTCTGAACACTGAAGCTTTCTTT
cdr3_aa: CATSRGSLNTEAFF

d_call: -
clone_size: -
v_call: TRBV7-9
j_call: TRBJ1-1
cdr3_nt: TGTGCCAGCAGCTTAGCCCCCGGCGACACTGAAGCTTTCTTT
cdr3_aa: CASSLAPGDTEAFF

d_call: -
clone_size: -
v_call: TRBV5-1
j_call: TRBJ2-2
cdr3_nt: TGCGCCAGCAGCTTCTTCCCCTATCCGGGCACCGGGGAGCTGTTTTTT
cdr3_aa: CASSFFPYPGTGELFF

d_call: -
clone_size: -
v_call: TRBV19
j_call: TRBJ1-5
cdr3_nt: TGTGCCAGTAGTATACGGGATACACTCCACCAGCATTTT
cdr3_aa: CASSIRDTLHQHF

d_call: -
clone_size: -
v_call: TRBV27
j_call: TRBJ1-3
cdr3_nt: TGTGCCAGCAGCTCACCTCGAAACTCTGGAAACACCATATATTTT
cdr3_aa: CASSSPRNSGNTIYF

d_call: -
clone_size: once
v_call: TRBV7-2
j_call: TRBJ2-7
cdr3_nt: TGTGCCAGCAGGGCTCAGGAGGACGAGCAGTACTTC
cdr3_aa: CASRAQEDEQYF